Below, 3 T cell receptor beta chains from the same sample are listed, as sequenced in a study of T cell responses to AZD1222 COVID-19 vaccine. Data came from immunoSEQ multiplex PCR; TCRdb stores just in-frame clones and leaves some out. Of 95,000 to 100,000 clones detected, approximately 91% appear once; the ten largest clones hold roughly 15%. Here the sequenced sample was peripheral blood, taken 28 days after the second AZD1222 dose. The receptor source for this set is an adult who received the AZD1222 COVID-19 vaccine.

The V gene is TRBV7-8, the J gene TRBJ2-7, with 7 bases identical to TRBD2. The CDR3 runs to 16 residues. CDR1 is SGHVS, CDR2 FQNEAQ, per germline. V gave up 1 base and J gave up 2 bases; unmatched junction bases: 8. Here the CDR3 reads CASSLVGTIKTYEQYF. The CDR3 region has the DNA TGTGCCAGCAGCTTAGTTGGGACTATCAAAACCTACGAGCAGTACTTC.

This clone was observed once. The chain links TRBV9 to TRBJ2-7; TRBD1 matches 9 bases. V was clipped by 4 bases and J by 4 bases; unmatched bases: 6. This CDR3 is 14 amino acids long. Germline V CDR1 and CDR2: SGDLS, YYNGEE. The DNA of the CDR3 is TGTGCCAGCAGCACGCGGACAGGGGATTACGAGCAGTACTTC. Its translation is CASSTRTGDYEQYF.

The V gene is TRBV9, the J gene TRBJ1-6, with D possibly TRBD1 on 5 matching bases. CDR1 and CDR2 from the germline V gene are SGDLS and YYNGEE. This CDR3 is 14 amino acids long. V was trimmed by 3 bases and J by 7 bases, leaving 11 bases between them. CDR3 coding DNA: TGTGCCAGCAGCGCAAGGGACCGAAATTCACCCCTCCACTTT. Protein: CASSARDRNSPLHF.